In its sample, the clone carrying this T cell receptor beta chain was seen a few times. The germline V and J ends were trimmed by 3 bases and 9 bases, with 15 bases remaining between them. The CDR3 extends over 13 amino acids. These data originate in a study of spatial heterogeneity in lung cancer. Documented time point: sample taken at primary tumor resection. Whole RNA from tumor, nontumor lung or frozen PBMC was sequenced unsorted. Using its own MiXCR run on the 5' RACE reads, TCRdb lists one record per CDR3 protein. Altogether around 89,000 distinct CDR3 sequences are present, 10% to 15% being singletons, with the ten largest covering roughly 41%.

This specimen was PBMCs, taken at surgery. This receptor was identified in a male donor with early-stage non-small cell lung cancer. V gene TRBV12-3 or TRBV12-4 combines with J gene TRBJ2-7; tentative D call: TRBD2 (5 bases). CDR3 amino acids: CASSLASGATQYF. CDR3 nucleotides: TGTGCCAGCAGTTTGGCAAGCGGAGCGACGCAGTACTTC.